The 14 T cell receptor beta chains given below trace back to one sample, sequenced in a study of STAT3 mutations in large granular lymphocyte leukemia. General study results and limits: At least one immunodominant TCR beta clonotype appeared in every T-cell large granular lymphocyte leukemia patient.

Some clones are missing from TCRdb's copy, which holds only in-frame ones; the method was immunoSEQ multiplex PCR. The table lists under 1,500 clones, 72% of them singletons. Their target antigens are unknown. Sequenced material: peripheral blood mononuclear cells. These receptors were obtained from a woman aged 70-85 years with T-cell large granular lymphocyte leukemia. Some clones in this sample may be carry-over from other donors' samples.

The chain joins TRBV5-1 to TRBJ2-5, with D tentatively TRBD2 (6 bases). Germline values: CDR1 SGHRS, CDR2 YFSETQ. The ends were cut back, 0 bases at V and 1 base at J, with 10 bases in the middle. The CDR3 is made up of 15 amino acids. The CDR3 reads CASSLAGTVQETQYF. CDR3 nucleotides: TGCGCCAGCAGCTTGGCCGGGACTGTCCAAGAGACCCAGTACTTC.

V usage is TRBV5-4 and J usage is TRBJ2-1, with no clear D. Trimming pared 1 base from V and 4 bases from J, leaving 12 bases between. CDR1 is SGHNT and CDR2 is YYREEE in the germline V gene (reference sequence). The CDR3 has 15 residues. In DNA form, the CDR3 reads TGTGCCAGCAGCTTGAGTCTCGGAGTGTACAATGAGCAGTTCTTC. Its protein product is CASSLSLGVYNEQFF.

The chain links TRBV7-2 to TRBJ1-2; 8 bases match TRBD1. The germline V gene encodes CDR1 SGHTA and CDR2 FQGNSA. J gave up 7 bases and V 5 bases, and 12 bases lay outside the gene matches. The CDR3 length is 15 residues. The CDR3 DNA reads as TGTGCCAGCAGCCCCGGACAGGGCGGTAAATTTGGCTACACCTTC. Protein product: CASSPGQGGKFGYTF.

This chain connects TRBV30 to TRBJ1-4; no clear D. Germline V CDR1 and CDR2: GTSNPN, SVGIG (reference sequence). The CDR3 loop spans 12 amino acids. V lost 3 bases and J lost 8, with 10 bases in between. CDR3 in amino acids: CAWSQDREKLFF. CDR3 nucleotide sequence: TGTGCCTGGAGCCAGGACCGGGAAAAACTGTTTTTT. Complete variable domain (other parts from reference TRBV30 and TRBJ1-4): SQTIHQWPATLVQPVGSPLSLECTVEGTSNPNLYWYRQAAGRGLQLLFYSVGIGQISSEVPQNLSASRPQDRQFILSSKKLLLSDSGFYLCAWSQDREKLFFGSGTQLSVL.

This clone was picked up a small number of times. V is TRBV6-5 and J is TRBJ1-2, with a possible D match to TRBD1 (6 bases). V was cut by 3 bases and J by 7 bases, with 12 bases left in between. Germline V gene lookup returns CDR1 MNHEY and CDR2 SVGAGI. The CDR3 consists of 13 residues. For the CDR3, the DNA is TGTGCCAGCAGTTATAACGGGGGCACTGGCTACACCTTC. It yields the protein CASSYNGGTGYTF.

There are a few counts of this clone. The CDR3 region has the DNA TGTGCCAGCAGTTTATCAGGGGGCAACAATCAGCCCCAGCATTTT. Translating gives CASSLSGGNNQPQHF. The J gene is TRBJ1-5, the V gene TRBV27; 7 bases match TRBD1. This CDR3 has 15 residues. Germline lookup yields CDR1 MNHEY and CDR2 SMNVEV (reference sequence). V shed 0 bases and J 3 bases; nucleotides not matched to a gene: 2.

The chain joins TRBV18 to TRBJ1-2, with 9 bases fitting TRBD1. The CDR3 consists of 14 residues. The ends lost 5 bases at V and 6 bases at J; junction bases unmatched: 7. CDR1 KGHSH and CDR2 LQKENI come from the germline V gene. CDR3: CASSTSGTGNGYTF. In DNA form, the CDR3 reads TGTGCCAGCTCAACATCGGGGACAGGGAATGGCTACACCTTC. The full variable domain, completed using reference TRBV18 and TRBJ1-2, is NAGVMQNPRHLVRRRGQEARLRCSPMKGHSHVYWYRQLPEEGLKFMVYLQKENIIDESGMPKERFSAEFPKEGPSILRIQQVVRGDSAAYFCASSTSGTGNGYTFGSGTRLTVV.

This chain connects TRBV5-1 to TRBJ2-3; no clear D. The V gene's germline CDR1 is SGHRS and CDR2 YFSETQ. Trimming left V 0 bases short and J 1 base short, with 9 bases between. The CDR3 contains 15 residues. CDR3 sequence: CASSLAGLRTDTQYF. The CDR3 DNA follows: TGCGCCAGCAGCTTGGCCGGTCTGCGCACAGATACGCAGTATTTT.

This clone was detected only a few times. CDR3 sequence: CASSLGGTPGETQYF. Written as DNA, the CDR3 is TGCGCCAGCAGCTTAGGCGGGACCCCGGGGGAGACCCAGTACTTC. J is TRBJ2-5 and V is TRBV5-1; D is perhaps TRBD2 (6 bases). This CDR3 is built from 15 residues. CDR1 is SGHRS, CDR2 YFSETQ, per germline. Trimming took 2 bases from V and 5 from J, leaving 16 bases between them.

The chain joins TRBV5-1 to TRBJ1-1; the D is unclear. CDR1 is SGHRS, CDR2 YFSETQ, per germline. Deletions cut 8 bases from V and 2 bases from J, with 13 bases between. CDR3 length equals 13 residues. For the CDR3, the DNA is TGCGCCAGTCTGACACGGCCTAACACTGAAGCTTTCTTT. Translated, it gives CASLTRPNTEAFF.

The J gene is TRBJ2-7, the V gene TRBV7-9; D remains ambiguous. V was clipped by 6 bases and J by 1 base, with 7 bases between them. CDR1 is SEHNR and CDR2 is FQNEAQ in the germline V gene (reference sequence). The CDR3 length is 12 residues. DNA of the CDR3: TGTGCCAGCAGTTTCCGTTCCTACGAGCAGTACTTC. Its protein product is CASSFRSYEQYF.

This clone was seen only once. The rearrangement uses TRBV7-2 and TRBJ2-2, with 9 positions matching TRBD2. The V segment lost 7 bases and the J segment 6 bases; nucleotides outside the gene matches: 9. The germline gives CDR1 SGHTA, CDR2 FQGNSA. The CDR3 extends over 15 amino acids. CDR3 amino acids: CASTPFGGGAGELFF. CDR3 DNA: TGTGCCAGCACCCCATTCGGCGGGGGGGCCGGGGAGCTGTTTTTT. The full variable domain, with the rest looked up from reference TRBV7-2 and TRBJ2-2, is GAGVSQSPSNKVTEKGKDVELRCDPISGHTALYWYRQSLGQGLEFLIYFQGNSAPDKSGLPSDRFSAERTGGSVSTLTIQRTQQEDSAVYLCASTPFGGGAGELFFGEGSRLTVL.

The CDR3 protein is CASSLFASGTDTQYF. The CDR3 DNA sequence: TGTGCCAGCAGCTTATTCGCTAGCGGCACAGATACGCAGTATTTT. The chain couples TRBV7-2 to TRBJ2-3; D possibly corresponds to TRBD2 (6 bases). The V gene's germline CDR1 is SGHTA and CDR2 FQGNSA. The CDR3 contains 15 residues. V was pared by 2 bases and J by 1 base, with 10 bases between.

This clone showed up just a few times. The CDR3 sequence: CASSNSAYEQYF. CDR3 bases: TGTGCCAGCAGCAACAGTGCCTACGAGCAGTACTTC. J is TRBJ2-7 and V is TRBV6-5, with D unclear. With 6 bases removed from V and 2 bases from J, the gap between germline ends came to 8 bases. Germline values: CDR1 MNHEY, CDR2 SVGAGI. The CDR3 loop spans 12 amino acids.